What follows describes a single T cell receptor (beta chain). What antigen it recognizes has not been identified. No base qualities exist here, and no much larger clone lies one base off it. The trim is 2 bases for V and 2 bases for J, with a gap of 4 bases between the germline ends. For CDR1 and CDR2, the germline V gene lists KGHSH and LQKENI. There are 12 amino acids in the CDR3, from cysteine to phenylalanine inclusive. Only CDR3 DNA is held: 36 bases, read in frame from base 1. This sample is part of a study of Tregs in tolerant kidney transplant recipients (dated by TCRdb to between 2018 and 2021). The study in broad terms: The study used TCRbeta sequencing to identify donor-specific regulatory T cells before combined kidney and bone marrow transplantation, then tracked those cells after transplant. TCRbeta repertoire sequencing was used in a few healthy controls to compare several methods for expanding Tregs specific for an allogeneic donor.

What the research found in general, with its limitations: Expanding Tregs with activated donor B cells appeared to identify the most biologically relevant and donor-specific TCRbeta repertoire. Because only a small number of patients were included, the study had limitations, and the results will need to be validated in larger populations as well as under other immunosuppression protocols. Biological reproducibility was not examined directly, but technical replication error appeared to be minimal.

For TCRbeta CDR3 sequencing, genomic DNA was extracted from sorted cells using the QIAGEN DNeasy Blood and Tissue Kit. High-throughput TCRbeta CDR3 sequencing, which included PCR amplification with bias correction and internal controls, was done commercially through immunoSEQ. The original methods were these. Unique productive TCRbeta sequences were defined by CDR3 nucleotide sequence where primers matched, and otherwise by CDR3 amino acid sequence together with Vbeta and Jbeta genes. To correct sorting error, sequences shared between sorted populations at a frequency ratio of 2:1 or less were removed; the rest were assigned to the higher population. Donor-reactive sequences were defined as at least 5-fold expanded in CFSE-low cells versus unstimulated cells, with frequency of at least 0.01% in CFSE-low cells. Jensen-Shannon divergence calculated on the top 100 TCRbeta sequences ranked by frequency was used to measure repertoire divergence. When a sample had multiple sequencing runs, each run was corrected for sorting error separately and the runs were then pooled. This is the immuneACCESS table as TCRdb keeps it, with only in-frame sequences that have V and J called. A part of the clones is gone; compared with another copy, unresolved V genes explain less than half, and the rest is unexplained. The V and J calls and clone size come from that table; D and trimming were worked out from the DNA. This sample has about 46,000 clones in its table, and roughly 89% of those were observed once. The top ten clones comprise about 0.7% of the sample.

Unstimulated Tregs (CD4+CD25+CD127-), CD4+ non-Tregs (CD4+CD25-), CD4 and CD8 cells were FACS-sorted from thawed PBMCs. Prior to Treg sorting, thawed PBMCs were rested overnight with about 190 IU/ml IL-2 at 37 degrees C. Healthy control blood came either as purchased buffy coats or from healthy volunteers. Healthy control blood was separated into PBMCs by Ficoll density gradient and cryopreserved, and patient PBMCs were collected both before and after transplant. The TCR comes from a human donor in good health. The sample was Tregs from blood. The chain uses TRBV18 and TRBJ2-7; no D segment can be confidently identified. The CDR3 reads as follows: CASSPSAYEQYF. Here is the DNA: TGTGCCAGCTCACCATCTGCCTACGAGCAGTACTTC.